Listed here are 3 T cell receptor beta chains from one sample, sequenced in a study of identifying expanded T cells in peripheral blood. Measured with immunoSEQ multiplex PCR; TCRdb has only the in-frame clones, and not every one. In the table there are around 85,000 clones, approximately 90% of which are singletons. Sequences were obtained from blood. The receptor source for this set is a person between 18 and 69 years old in good health.

This chain uses TRBV14 with TRBJ1-3; tentative D call: TRBD1 (6 bases). Trimming shortened V by 3 bases and J by 0 bases, and 12 bases separated the two germline ends. Germline assignment: CDR1 SGHDN and CDR2 FVKESK. The CDR3 loop spans 16 amino acids. CDR3 region: CASSHPRGFSGNTIYF. The CDR3 bases are TGTGCCAGCAGCCACCCCAGGGGCTTCTCTGGAAACACCATATATTTT.

The J gene is TRBJ1-3, the V gene TRBV14; tentative D call: TRBD1 (5 bases). Trimming took 1 base from V and 0 from J, leaving 16 bases between them. Germline CDR1 reads SGHDN; CDR2 reads FVKESK. The CDR3 runs 18 residues. CDR3 region: CASSQGLGRGLSGNTIYF. CDR3 bases: TGTGCCAGCAGCCAAGGTTTGGGACGGGGCCTCTCTGGAAACACCATATATTTT. The whole variable domain, filled in from reference TRBV14 and TRBJ1-3, reads EAGVTQFPSHSVIEKGQTVTLRCDPISGHDNLYWYRRVMGKEIKFLLHFVKESKQDESGMPNNRFLAERTGGTYSTLKVQPAELEDSGVYFCASSQGLGRGLSGNTIYFGEGSWLTVV.

This rearrangement joins TRBV7-2 to TRBJ2-7; D is unresolved. Trimming cost V 1 base and J 4 bases, with 2 bases left between them. Germline CDR1 reads SGHTA; CDR2 reads FQGNSA. The CDR3 consists of 11 residues. CDR3 loop: CASSLEYEQYF. The DNA of the CDR3 is TGTGCCAGCAGCTTAGAGTACGAGCAGTACTTC.